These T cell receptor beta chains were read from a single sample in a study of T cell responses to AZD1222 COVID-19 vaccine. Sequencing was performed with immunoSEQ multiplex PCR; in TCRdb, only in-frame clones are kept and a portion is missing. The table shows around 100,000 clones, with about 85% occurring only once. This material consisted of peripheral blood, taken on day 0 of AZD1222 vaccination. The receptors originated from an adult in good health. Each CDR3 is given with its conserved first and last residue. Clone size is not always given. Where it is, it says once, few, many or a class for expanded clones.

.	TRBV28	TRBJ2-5	CASSLIGLGPRAQETQYF
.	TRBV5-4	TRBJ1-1	CASSPGGTDEAFF
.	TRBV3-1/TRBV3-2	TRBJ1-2	CASSLQAFYGYTF
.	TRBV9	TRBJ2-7	CASSVKQGADEQYF
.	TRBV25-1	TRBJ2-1	CASRGLSPYNEQFF
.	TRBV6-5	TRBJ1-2	CASSYSMSGNYGYTF
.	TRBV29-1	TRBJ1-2	CSVQGDYGYTF
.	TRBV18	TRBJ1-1	CASSPFGDTEAFF
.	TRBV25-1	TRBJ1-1	CASSGTVTEAFF
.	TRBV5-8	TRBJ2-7	CASSLGQGPYEQYF
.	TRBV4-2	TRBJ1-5	CASSLGAGSQPQHF
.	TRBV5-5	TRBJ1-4	CASSLGQTEKLFF
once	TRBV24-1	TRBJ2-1	CATSDRGTSSHEQFF
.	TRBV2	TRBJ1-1	CASALQHNTEAFF
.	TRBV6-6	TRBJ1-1	CASSYSSKVGLAFF
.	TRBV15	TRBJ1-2	CATSSLLTKLTIGNYGYTF